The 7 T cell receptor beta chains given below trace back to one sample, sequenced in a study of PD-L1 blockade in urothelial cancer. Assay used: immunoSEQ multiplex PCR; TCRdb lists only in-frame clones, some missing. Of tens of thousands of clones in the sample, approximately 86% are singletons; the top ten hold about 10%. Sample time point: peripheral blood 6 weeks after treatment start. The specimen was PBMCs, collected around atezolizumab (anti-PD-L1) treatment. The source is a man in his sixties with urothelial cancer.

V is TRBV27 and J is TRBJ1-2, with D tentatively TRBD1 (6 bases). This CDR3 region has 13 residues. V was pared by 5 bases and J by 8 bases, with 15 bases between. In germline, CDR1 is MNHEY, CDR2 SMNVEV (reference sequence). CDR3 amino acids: CASSRAGGGGYTF. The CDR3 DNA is TGTGCCAGCAGTCGAGCTGGGGGGGGCGGCTACACCTTC.

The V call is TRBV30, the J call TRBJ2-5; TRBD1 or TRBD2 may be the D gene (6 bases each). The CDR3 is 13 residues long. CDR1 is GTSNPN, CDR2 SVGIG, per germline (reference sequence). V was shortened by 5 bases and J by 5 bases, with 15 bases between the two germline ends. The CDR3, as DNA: TGTGCCTGGCGTGGGGGGCGTGGGGAGACCCAGTACTTC. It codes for CAWRGGRGETQYF.

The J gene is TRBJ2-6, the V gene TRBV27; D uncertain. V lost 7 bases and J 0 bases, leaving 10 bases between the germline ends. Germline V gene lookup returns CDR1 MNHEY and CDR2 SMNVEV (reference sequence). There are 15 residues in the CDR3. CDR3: CASKNPSSGANVLTF. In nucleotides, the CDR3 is TGTGCCAGCAAAAACCCTAGCTCTGGGGCCAACGTCCTGACTTTC.

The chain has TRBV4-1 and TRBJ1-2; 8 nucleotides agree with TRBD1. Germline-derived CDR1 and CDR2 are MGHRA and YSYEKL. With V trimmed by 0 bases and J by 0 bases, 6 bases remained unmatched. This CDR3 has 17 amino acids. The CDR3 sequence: CASSQENRGTANYGYTF. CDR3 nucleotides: TGCGCCAGCAGCCAAGAGAACAGGGGGACGGCTAACTATGGCTACACCTTC.

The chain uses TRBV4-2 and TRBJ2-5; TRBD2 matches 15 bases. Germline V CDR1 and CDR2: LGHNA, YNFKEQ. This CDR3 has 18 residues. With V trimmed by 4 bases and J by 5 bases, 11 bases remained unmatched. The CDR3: CASSPRTSGGASSETQYF. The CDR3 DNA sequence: TGTGCCAGCAGCCCGAGGACTAGCGGGGGGGCGAGTAGTGAGACCCAGTACTTC.

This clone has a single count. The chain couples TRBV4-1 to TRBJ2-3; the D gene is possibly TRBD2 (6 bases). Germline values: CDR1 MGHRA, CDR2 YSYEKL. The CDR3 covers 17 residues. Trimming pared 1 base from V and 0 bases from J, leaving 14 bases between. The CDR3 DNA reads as TGCGCCAGCAGCCAAGCCTCCCCGCGGGGTAGCACAGATACGCAGTATTTT. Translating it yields CASSQASPRGSTDTQYF.

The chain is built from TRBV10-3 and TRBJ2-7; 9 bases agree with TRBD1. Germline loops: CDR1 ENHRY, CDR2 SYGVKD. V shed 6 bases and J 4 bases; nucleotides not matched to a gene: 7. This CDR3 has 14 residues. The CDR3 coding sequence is TGTGCCATCAGCACCGGGACAGGGTTTTACGAGCAGTACTTC. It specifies CAISTGTGFYEQYF.